These 30 T cell receptor beta chains originate from one sample sequenced in a study of CD8 T cells in ankylosing spondylitis. One entry per CDR3 protein results from TCRdb running MiXCR on the 5' RACE reads. The sample consists of some 130,000 distinct CDR3 sequences, approximately 10% of them appearing once. Sequences were obtained from blood, either unsorted or a sorted T cell fraction (not recorded which). The receptors here all came from a female donor with ankylosing spondylitis or in good health (not recorded which).

This clonotype appeared a few times. V and J are TRBV5-5 and TRBJ2-1, with TRBD1 matching over 9 bases. This CDR3 has 14 residues. Looked up from germline, CDR1 is SGHKS and CDR2 is YYEKEE (reference sequence). The V gene end was trimmed by 4 bases and the J gene end by 7 bases; junction bases not matched to a gene: 6. The CDR3 sequence: CASSVDRGRNEQFF. The CDR3 DNA reads TGTGCCAGCAGCGTGGACAGGGGAAGAAATGAGCAGTTCTTC.

This clonotype has ten or more counts. The CDR3 reads CASSLGPAWGLFF. In DNA, the CDR3 is TGTGCCAGCAGCTTAGGCCCAGCGTGGGGGCTGTTCTTC. This chain links TRBV11-2 with TRBJ2-1, with D possibly being TRBD1 (6 bases). CDR1 and CDR2 (germline): SGHAT, FQNNGV. The CDR3 has 13 residues. Trimming removed 1 base from V and 15 bases from J, with 16 bases in between.

At least ten counts were recorded for this clonotype. The V call is TRBV5-4, the J call TRBJ2-4; D unresolved. V was pared by 0 bases and J by 1 base, with 5 bases between. This CDR3 is built from 14 residues. Germline CDR1 reads SGHNT; CDR2 reads YYREEE (reference sequence). CDR3 in DNA: TGTGCCAGCAGCTTGGACTCGGCCAAAAACATTCAGTACTTC. Translated, it gives CASSLDSAKNIQYF.

The V and J genes are TRBV30 and TRBJ2-1, with 12 bases matching TRBD2. Germline values: CDR1 GTSNPN, CDR2 SVGIG (reference sequence). With V trimmed by 2 bases and J by 7 bases, 12 bases remained unmatched. The CDR3 sequence is 17 residues long. CDR3 protein: CAWSPRLAGAFGNEQFF. The DNA for the CDR3 is TGTGCCTGGAGTCCCCGACTAGCGGGAGCCTTTGGGAATGAGCAGTTCTTC.

The sample holds many counts of this clonotype. CDR3: CATSVDGSNEAFF. CDR3 coding DNA: TGTGCCACCAGCGTGGACGGAAGTAATGAAGCTTTCTTT. This rearrangement joins TRBV15 to TRBJ1-1; no reliable D call. The V end lost 5 bases, the J end lost 7 bases, and 14 bases lay between the germline ends. The germline V gene has CDR1 LNHNV and CDR2 YYDKDF (reference sequence). The CDR3 contains 13 residues.

Comment on this clonotype: This sequence may be a read error, since a much larger clone differs from it by one base. This chain uses TRBV7-8 with TRBJ2-1; TRBD2 agrees at 11 bases. CDR1 SGHVS and CDR2 FQNEAQ come from the germline V gene. The CDR3 sequence is 16 residues long. Losses at the gene ends were 5 bases for V and 9 bases for J; bases not matched to a gene: 12. CDR3 sequence reads: CASSARVAGGPSEQFF. CDR3 DNA: TGTGCCAGCAGCGCCCGGGTAGCGGGGGGGCCCAGTGAGCAGTTCTTC.

This clonotype was counted ten times or more. The chain links TRBV7-2 to TRBJ2-5; D is unclear. The CDR3 consists of 14 residues. Germline CDR1 and CDR2: SGHTA and FQGNSA. V dropped 5 bases and J dropped 0 bases, with 10 bases sitting between them. The CDR3 reads CASSTYTYQETQYF. DNA for the CDR3: TGTGCCAGCAGCACATATACGTACCAAGAGACCCAGTACTTC.

This clonotype was detected ten times or more. The chain combines TRBV5-1 with TRBJ2-3; the match to TRBD1 covers 8 bases. This CDR3 contains 15 residues. V dropped 3 bases and J dropped 4; count of bases not matched to a gene: 7. The germline V gene encodes CDR1 SGHRS and CDR2 YFSETQ. CDR3 DNA sequence: TGCGCCAGCAGCTCGTCAGGGGGCAGCGCAGATACGCAGTATTTT. It specifies CASSSSGGSADTQYF.

There are many counts of this clonotype. This chain links TRBV20-1 with TRBJ1-5; no clear D gene. The V and J ends lost 6 bases and 10 bases respectively, with 4 bases between them. The CDR3 runs to 8 residues. CDR1 is DFQATT and CDR2 is SNEGSKA in the germline V gene (reference sequence). In nucleotides, the CDR3 is TGCAGTGCCCCACCCCAGCATTTT. It is translated as CSAPPQHF.

There are many counts of this clonotype. This CDR3 is CSATELHNYGYTF. CDR3 nucleotides: TGCAGTGCTACAGAACTGCATAACTATGGCTACACCTTC. This chain uses TRBV20-1 with TRBJ1-2; no clear D gene. From germline, CDR1 is DFQATT and CDR2 SNEGSKA (reference sequence). The CDR3 consists of 13 residues. V was pared by 4 bases and J by 1 base, with 10 bases between.

This clonotype has ten or more counts. The chain employs TRBV18 and TRBJ1-1, with D perhaps matching TRBD1 (6 bases). V was trimmed by 6 bases and J by 1 base, leaving 9 bases between them. The CDR3 loop spans 13 amino acids. Per germline, CDR1 KGHSH and CDR2 LQKENI. The CDR3 DNA reads TGTGCCAGCTCGGACAGTCCGAACACTGAAGCTTTCTTT. It translates to CASSDSPNTEAFF.

In the case of this clonotype: Mismatch with germline at one junction end may stem from a read error. This sequence joins TRBV2 and TRBJ1-6; the match to TRBD1 covers 7 bases. The CDR3 covers 14 residues. Germline CDR1 SNHLY, CDR2 FYNNEI. CDR3 amino acids: CAGSGDSEGSPLHF. CDR3 sequence (DNA): TGTGCCGGCAGCGGGGACAGTGAGGGTTCACCCCTCCACTTT.

This clonotype was counted ten times or more. V usage is TRBV2 and J usage is TRBJ1-1, with 8 bases lining up with TRBD1. CDR1 is SNHLY and CDR2 is FYNNEI in the germline V gene. The CDR3 consists of 14 residues. V shed 6 bases, J shed 1 base, and the junction held 4 bases outside the gene matches. The CDR3 is CASSYGQGNTEAFF. The CDR3 coding sequence is TGTGCCAGCAGCTACGGACAGGGGAACACTGAAGCTTTCTTT.

This clonotype was detected only a few times. The chain links TRBV10-3 to TRBJ1-2; D gene uncertain. The CDR3 extends over 13 amino acids. From germline, CDR1 is ENHRY and CDR2 SYGVKD. The ends were cut back, 6 bases at V and 8 bases at J, with 16 bases in the middle. The CDR3 DNA reads TGTGCCATCAGCGACCGGCCCTCGAGCGGCTACACCTTC. Protein sequence: CAISDRPSSGYTF.

This clonotype was observed at least ten times. The chain carries TRBV5-1 and TRBJ2-3; D is ambiguous. This CDR3 has 13 residues. The germline V and J ends were trimmed by 0 bases and 5 bases, with 7 bases remaining between them. CDR1 is SGHRS, CDR2 YFSETQ, per germline. CDR3 sequence (DNA): TGCGCCAGCAGCTTGGAGGTTGAAGATACGCAGTATTTT. It codes for CASSLEVEDTQYF.

With regard to this clonotype: With a much larger clone just one base away, this may be a read error. V is TRBV28 and J is TRBJ2-7, with D hard to call. CDR1 and CDR2 from the germline V gene are MDHEN and SYDVKM. The CDR3 sequence is 15 residues long. V lost 7 bases and J 1 base, leaving 17 bases between the germline ends. This CDR3 is CASIWVSGASYEQYF. Here the CDR3 DNA reads TGTGCCAGCATCTGGGTATCTGGCGCTTCCTACGAGCAGTACTTC.

This clonotype occurred many times. The V gene is TRBV3-1, the J gene TRBJ1-1; D not resolved. Trimming took 2 bases from V and 0 from J, leaving 22 bases between them. This CDR3 region has 19 residues. Germline V lookup: CDR1 LGHDT, CDR2 YNNKEL (reference sequence). CDR3 nucleotide sequence: TGTGCCAGCAGCCAAAGACCCCCGTTTGGAGCAAGCATGAACACTGAAGCTTTCTTT. Encoded protein: CASSQRPPFGASMNTEAFF.

In its sample, this clonotype was seen many times. This chain links TRBV11-2 with TRBJ2-1; 8 nucleotides line up with TRBD2. CDR3 length equals 16 residues. V trimming: 5 bases; J trimming: 2 bases; junction bases outside the gene matches: 8. Germline CDR1 SGHAT, CDR2 FQNNGV. CDR3 sequence (DNA): TGTGCCAGCAGCCGTCCCGGGACTAGTGCCTACAATGAGCAGTTCTTC. Protein product: CASSRPGTSAYNEQFF.

This clonotype was detected ten times or more. The germline gene is not matched at one end of the junction; a read error may be the cause. This rearrangement joins TRBV5-1 to TRBJ2-1; 7 bases fit TRBD1. The germline V gene encodes CDR1 SGHRS and CDR2 YFSETQ. The CDR3 has 14 amino acids. The CDR3 bases are TGCGCCAGCAGCCTGGCGTCCTCCGGGACAGCGGAAATCTTC. It specifies CASSLASSGTAEIF.

There are many counts of this clonotype. The J gene is TRBJ2-7, the V gene TRBV5-1, with D possibly being TRBD1 (5 bases). Trimming took 4 bases from V and 0 from J, leaving 14 bases between them. CDR3 length equals 15 residues. Germline CDR1 is SGHRS and CDR2 is YFSETQ. CDR3 in DNA: TGCGCCAGCAGCCCGGACATCTCGAGCTCCTACGAGCAGTACTTC. Amino acid sequence: CASSPDISSSYEQYF. Variable domain in full (rest from reference TRBV5-1 and TRBJ2-7): KAGVTQTPRYLIKTRGQQVTLSCSPISGHRSVSWYQQTPGQGLQFLFEYFSETQRNKGNFPGRFSGRQFSNSRSEMNVSTLELGDSALYLCASSPDISSSYEQYFGPGTRLTVT.

A note on this clonotype: A much larger clone sits a single nucleotide away, making a read error possible. This chain uses TRBV10-1 with TRBJ2-7, with D possibly being TRBD1 (6 bases). Germline V gene data show CDR1 as WNHNN and CDR2 as SYGVQD (reference sequence). The CDR3 length is 14 residues. CDR3 sequence: CARSEYRDSYEQYF. The CDR3 coding sequence is TGCGCCAGGAGTGAGTACAGGGATTCCTACGAGCAGTACTTC.

The chain employs TRBV7-6 and TRBJ2-5, with D maybe TRBD1 (6 bases). The CDR3 has 16 residues. Germline values: CDR1 SGHVS, CDR2 FNYEAQ. The V and J ends lost 5 bases and 3 bases respectively, with 19 bases between them. CDR3 amino acids: CASSPLPATGKETQYF. Written as DNA, the CDR3 is TGTGCCAGCAGCCCCTTACCGGCTACAGGGAAAGAGACCCAGTACTTC.

This clonotype was picked up a small number of times. Its ends do not fully match the called genes, so a read error is possible. The chain is built from TRBV7-2 and TRBJ2-7, with no clear D. Germline V CDR1 and CDR2: SGHTA, FQGNSA. The CDR3 runs to 13 residues. CDR3 protein: CASSFSRSYEQCF. As DNA, the CDR3 is TGTGCCAGCAGCTTTTCCCGTTCCTACGAGCAGTGCTTC.

The V gene is TRBV20-1, the J gene TRBJ2-5; the D call may be TRBD1 or TRBD2 (5 bases each). The V gene lost 0 bases and the J gene lost 4 bases, with 15 bases spanning the gap. The CDR3 covers 15 residues. CDR1 is DFQATT and CDR2 is SNEGSKA in the germline V gene (reference sequence). The CDR3, as DNA: TGCAGTGCTAGAGATTTGGGCAGGGCGGGAGAGACCCAGTACTTC. Translated, it gives CSARDLGRAGETQYF.

Only a few counts were recorded for this clonotype. Compared with germline, one end of the junction differs, possibly owing to a read error. The gene calls are TRBV7-9 and TRBJ2-3; tentative D call: TRBD2 (6 bases). The CDR3 has 11 amino acids. Germline CDR1 and CDR2: SEHNR and FQNEAQ (reference sequence). CDR3 sequence (DNA): TGTGCCAGCAGCCTCAGCGGATCGGGGGATTTT. Amino acid sequence: CASSLSGSGDF.

This clonotype was recorded at least ten times. The chain employs TRBV7-6 and TRBJ2-1, with 11 bases aligning to TRBD1. The CDR3 runs 18 residues. The V gene end was trimmed by 3 bases and the J gene end by 6 bases; junction bases not matched to a gene: 13. Germline assignment: CDR1 SGHVS and CDR2 FNYEAQ. CDR3 in amino acids: CASSLWDWGTGGSNEQFF. In nucleotides, the CDR3 is TGTGCCAGCAGCTTGTGGGACTGGGGGACAGGGGGTAGCAATGAGCAGTTCTTC.

In this sample, this clonotype turned up many times. The chain carries TRBV7-7 and TRBJ2-1; a possible D gene is TRBD2 (5 bases). With 5 bases removed from V and 3 bases from J, the gap between germline ends came to 14 bases. CDR1 and CDR2 (germline): SSHAT, FNYEAQ (reference sequence). The length of the CDR3 is 15 residues. CDR3 residues: CASSLLLGGYNEQFF. The CDR3 DNA sequence: TGTGCCAGCAGCCTATTGCTAGGAGGCTACAATGAGCAGTTCTTC.

This clonotype came up many times. The V and J genes are TRBV7-9 and TRBJ2-3; D is uncertain. Germline V gene lookup returns CDR1 SEHNR and CDR2 FQNEAQ (reference sequence). The CDR3 extends over 15 amino acids. Trimming pared 5 bases from V and 3 bases from J, leaving 15 bases between. The CDR3 protein is CASSQDTELTDTQYF. The CDR3 nucleotides are TGTGCCAGCAGCCAAGATACCGAACTGACAGATACGCAGTATTTT. The whole variable domain, remainder taken from reference TRBV7-9 and TRBJ2-3, is DTGVSQNPRHKITKRGQNVTFRCDPISEHNRLYWYRQTLGQGPEFLTYFQNEAQLEKSRLLSDRFSAERPKGSFSTLEIQRTEQGDSAMYLCASSQDTELTDTQYFGPGTRLTVL.

This clonotype was recorded many times. This rearrangement joins TRBV11-2 to TRBJ2-3, with 10 bases fitting TRBD2. Trimming removed 3 bases from V and 4 bases from J; junction bases left unmatched: 7. Looked up from germline, CDR1 is SGHAT and CDR2 is FQNNGV. CDR3 length equals 16 residues. In DNA, the CDR3 is TGTGCCAGCAGCTTTCTACTAGCGGGGTCCGCAGATACGCAGTATTTT. This sequence encodes CASSFLLAGSADTQYF.

V usage is TRBV18 and J usage is TRBJ1-4; 8 nucleotides align to TRBD1. The CDR3 is 16 residues long. The J segment lost 1 base and the V segment lost 6 bases, leaving 7 bases of the junction unmatched. Per the germline V gene, CDR1 is KGHSH and CDR2 is LQKENI. The CDR3: CASSQEGTGTNEKLFF. The CDR3 DNA follows: TGTGCCAGCTCCCAAGAGGGGACAGGAACTAATGAAAAACTGTTTTTT.